Listed below are T cell receptor beta chains from one sample, sequenced in a study of early T cells in non-severe SARS-CoV-2 infection. TCRdb recomputed calls from the 5' RACE reads with MiXCR, one row per CDR3 protein. The sample has 75,000 to 80,000 distinct CDR3 sequences; roughly 16% are singletons. The sequenced material came from whole blood. The receptors stem from an adult who was a healthcare worker with PCR-confirmed SARS-CoV-2 infection or an uninfected control (not recorded which). Both conserved end residues are part of each CDR3. Expanded clones are given a class, and other clones once, few, many or no size at all.

clone size	J gene	CDR3 length	V gene	CDR3 protein
few	TRBJ1-5	12	TRBV11-2	CASSSTVGPQHF
NA	TRBJ2-7	15	TRBV3-1	CASSQARGGAYEQYF
few	TRBJ2-1	16	TRBV29-1	CSVEDPNRVSYNEQFF
few	TRBJ2-1	16	TRBV7-8	CASSLVMGTGDNEQFF
few	TRBJ2-1	15	TRBV5-4	CASSARDRVNNEQFF
NA	TRBJ1-1	16	TRBV15	CATSRGAGHMNTEAFF
many	TRBJ2-1	14	TRBV7-3	CASSLSTRVNEQFF
NA	TRBJ2-7	12	TRBV28	CASRLTGDEQYF
many	TRBJ2-1	20	TRBV6-6	CASSYSIGVAGGSENNEQFF
few	TRBJ2-1	11	TRBV12-5	CASGHKNEQFF
NA	TRBJ2-6	15	TRBV28	CASSLTSTGANVLTF
NA	TRBJ2-2	14	TRBV3-1	CASSHSRDTGELFF
NA	TRBJ1-5	14	TRBV20-1	CSARGTGDNQPQHF
many	TRBJ2-1	17	TRBV6-6	CASSYRLLAGGGNEQFF
few	TRBJ1-5	15	TRBV2	CASRGGQAGRQPQHF
many	TRBJ2-7	13	TRBV29-1	CSVEGGQSYEQYF
NA	TRBJ2-1	15	TRBV5-4	CASSSRLAGFNEQFF
NA	TRBJ1-5	14	TRBV19	CASSGAYSNQPQHF
many	TRBJ2-7	12	TRBV7-8	CASSPGGYEQYF
few	TRBJ2-5	14	TRBV9	CASSVSGQQETQYF
few	TRBJ2-3	15	TRBV6-2/TRBV6-3	CASGLAGPGGDTQYF
many	TRBJ1-2	14	TRBV5-1	CASSPGQGAVGYTF
NA	TRBJ1-2	11	TRBV12-3/TRBV12-4	CASTAAYGYTF
many	TRBJ2-4	14	TRBV28	CASSFAGAKNIQYF
many	TRBJ2-5	16	TRBV4-3	CASSPLAGGAEETQYF
many	TRBJ2-2	19	TRBV3-1	CASSQVAPWAGGNTGELFF
few	TRBJ2-1	11	TRBV20-1	CSARDGGLGFF
NA	TRBJ1-1	14	TRBV9	CASSAGLENTEAFF
NA	TRBJ1-1	16	TRBV7-8	CASSSRQNEVNTEAFF
few	TRBJ1-6	14	TRBV10-2	CASSETGWISPLHF
few	TRBJ2-1	13	TRBV6-6	CASQYGGDNEQFF
few	TRBJ1-2	14	TRBV11-2	CASSWTGQRYGYTF
many	TRBJ2-7	14	TRBV9	CASSAGQGASEQYF
few	TRBJ2-3	14	TRBV14	CASSQVLAPDTQYF
few	TRBJ2-6	16	TRBV4-3	CASSHTRASGANVLTF
few	TRBJ2-3	15	TRBV7-3	CASSVTSGGTDTQYF
few	TRBJ2-7	13	TRBV29-1	CSVEALQTYEQYF
few	TRBJ1-5	14	TRBV19	CASRASLSNQPQHF
few	TRBJ2-7	15	TRBV29-1	CSVEDTGTESYEQYF
few	TRBJ1-2	15	TRBV4-1	CASSQEAKANYGYTF
NA	TRBJ2-1	14	TRBV5-1	CASSLGQGYNEQFF
few	TRBJ1-1	13	TRBV5-1	CASSLHRDTEAFF
NA	TRBJ2-7	15	TRBV6-2/TRBV6-3	CASSYSASGSREQYF
many	TRBJ1-5	15	TRBV6-6	CASSPGRGSGQPQHF
NA	TRBJ1-2	12	TRBV29-1	CSFKTDIYGYTF